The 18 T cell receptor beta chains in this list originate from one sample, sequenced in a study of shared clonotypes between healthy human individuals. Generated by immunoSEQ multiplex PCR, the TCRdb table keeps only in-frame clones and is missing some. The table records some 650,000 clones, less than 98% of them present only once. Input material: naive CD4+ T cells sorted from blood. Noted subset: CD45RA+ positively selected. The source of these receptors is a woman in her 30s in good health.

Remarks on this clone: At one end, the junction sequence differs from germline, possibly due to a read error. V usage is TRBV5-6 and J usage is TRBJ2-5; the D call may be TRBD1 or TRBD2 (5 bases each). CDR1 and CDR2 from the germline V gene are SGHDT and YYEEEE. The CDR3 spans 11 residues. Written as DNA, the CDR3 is TGTGCCAGCAGCTTGTTCGGGGACGTTGACTTC. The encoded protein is CASSLFGDVDF.

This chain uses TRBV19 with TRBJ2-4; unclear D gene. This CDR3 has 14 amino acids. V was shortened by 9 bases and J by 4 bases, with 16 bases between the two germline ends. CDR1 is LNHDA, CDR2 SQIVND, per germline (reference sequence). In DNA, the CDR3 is TGTGCCAGCCGAGGTCGGGCCAAAAAAAACATTCAGTACTTC. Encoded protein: CASRGRAKKNIQYF. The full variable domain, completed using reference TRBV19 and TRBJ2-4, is DGGITQSPKYLFRKEGQNVTLSCEQNLNHDAMYWYRQDPGQGLRLIYYSQIVNDFQKGDIAEGYSVSREKKESFPLTVTSAQKNPTAFYLCASRGRAKKNIQYFGAGTRLSVL.

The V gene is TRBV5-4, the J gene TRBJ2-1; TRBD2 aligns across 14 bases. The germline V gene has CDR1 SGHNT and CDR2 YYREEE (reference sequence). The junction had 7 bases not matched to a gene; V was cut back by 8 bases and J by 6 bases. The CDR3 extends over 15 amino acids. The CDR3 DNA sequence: TGTGCCAGTCAAAGACTAGCGGGAGGGCCCAATGAGCAGTTCTTC. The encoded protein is CASQRLAGGPNEQFF. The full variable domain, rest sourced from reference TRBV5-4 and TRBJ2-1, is ETGVTQSPTHLIKTRGQQVTLRCSSQSGHNTVSWYQQALGQGPQFIFQYYREEENGRGNFPPRFSGLQFPNYSSELNVNALELDDSALYLCASQRLAGGPNEQFFGPGTRLTVL.

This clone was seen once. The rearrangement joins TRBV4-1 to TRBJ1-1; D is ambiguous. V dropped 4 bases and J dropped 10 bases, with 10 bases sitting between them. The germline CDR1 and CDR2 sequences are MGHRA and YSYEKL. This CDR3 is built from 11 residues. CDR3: CASSRERAAFF. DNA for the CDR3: TGCGCCAGCAGCCGAGAACGTGCAGCTTTCTTT.

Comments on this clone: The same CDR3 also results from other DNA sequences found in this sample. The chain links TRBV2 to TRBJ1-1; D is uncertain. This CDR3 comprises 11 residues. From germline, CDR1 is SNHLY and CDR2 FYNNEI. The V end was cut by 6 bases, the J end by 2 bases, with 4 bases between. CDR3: CASSLNTEAFF. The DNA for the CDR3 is TGTGCCAGCAGCTTAAACACTGAAGCTTTCTTT.

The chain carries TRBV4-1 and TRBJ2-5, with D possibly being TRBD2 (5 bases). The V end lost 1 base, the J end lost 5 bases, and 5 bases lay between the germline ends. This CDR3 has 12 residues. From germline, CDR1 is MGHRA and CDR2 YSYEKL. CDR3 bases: TGCGCCAGCAGCCAAGCGGGGGAGACCCAGTACTTC. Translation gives CASSQAGETQYF.

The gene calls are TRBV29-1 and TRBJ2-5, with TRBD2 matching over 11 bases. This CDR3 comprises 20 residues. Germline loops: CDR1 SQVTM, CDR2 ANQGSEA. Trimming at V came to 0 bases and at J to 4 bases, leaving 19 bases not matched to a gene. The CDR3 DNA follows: TGCAGCGTTGAAGATTCCCCTCGGACTAGCGGGTACTTTTTCGGAGAGACCCAGTACTTC. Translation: CSVEDSPRTSGYFFGETQYF.

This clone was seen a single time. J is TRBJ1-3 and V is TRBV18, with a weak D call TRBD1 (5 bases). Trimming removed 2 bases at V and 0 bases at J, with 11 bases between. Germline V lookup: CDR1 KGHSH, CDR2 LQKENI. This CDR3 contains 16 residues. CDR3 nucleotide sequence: TGTGCCAGCTCACCAATCGACAGCTACTCTGGAAACACCATATATTTT. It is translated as CASSPIDSYSGNTIYF.

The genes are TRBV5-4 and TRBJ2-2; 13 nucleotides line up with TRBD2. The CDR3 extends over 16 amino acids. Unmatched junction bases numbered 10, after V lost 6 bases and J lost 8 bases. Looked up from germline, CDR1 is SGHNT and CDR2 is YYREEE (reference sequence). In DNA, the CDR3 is TGTGCCAGCAACCAGGGACTAGCGGGACCTCTTGGGGAGCTGTTTTTT. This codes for CASNQGLAGPLGELFF.

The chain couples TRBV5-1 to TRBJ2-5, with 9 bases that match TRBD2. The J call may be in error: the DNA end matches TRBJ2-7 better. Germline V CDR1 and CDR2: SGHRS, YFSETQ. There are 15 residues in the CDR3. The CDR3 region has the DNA TGCGCCAGCAGCTATAGCGGGGGAAGCTCCTACGAGCAGTACTTC. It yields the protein CASSYSGGSSYEQYF.

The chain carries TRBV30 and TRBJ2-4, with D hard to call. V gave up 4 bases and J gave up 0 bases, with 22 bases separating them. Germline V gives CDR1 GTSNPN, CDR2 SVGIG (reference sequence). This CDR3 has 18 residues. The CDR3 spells CAWKVDLLELLAKNIQYF. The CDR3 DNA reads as TGTGCCTGGAAAGTAGACCTTCTGGAGCTTCTAGCCAAAAACATTCAGTACTTC.

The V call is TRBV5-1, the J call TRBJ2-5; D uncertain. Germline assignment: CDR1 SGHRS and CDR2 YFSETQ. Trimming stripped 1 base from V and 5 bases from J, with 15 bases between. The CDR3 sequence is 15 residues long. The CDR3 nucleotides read TGCGCCAGCAGCTTGTTTCAGATAGGGCACGAGACCCAGTACTTC. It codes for CASSLFQIGHETQYF.

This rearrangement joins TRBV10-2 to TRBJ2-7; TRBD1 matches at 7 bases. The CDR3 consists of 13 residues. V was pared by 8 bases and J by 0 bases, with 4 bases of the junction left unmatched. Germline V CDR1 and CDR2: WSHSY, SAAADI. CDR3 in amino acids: CASGTASSYEQYF. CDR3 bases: TGCGCCAGCGGGACAGCGAGCTCCTACGAGCAGTACTTC.

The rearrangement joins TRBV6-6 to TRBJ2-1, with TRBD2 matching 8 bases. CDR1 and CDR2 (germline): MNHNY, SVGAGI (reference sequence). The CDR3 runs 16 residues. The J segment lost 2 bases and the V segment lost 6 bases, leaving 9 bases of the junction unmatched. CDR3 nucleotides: TGTGCCAGCAGGACTGCACCGGGACTAGCCTACAATGAGCAGTTCTTC. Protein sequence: CASRTAPGLAYNEQFF.

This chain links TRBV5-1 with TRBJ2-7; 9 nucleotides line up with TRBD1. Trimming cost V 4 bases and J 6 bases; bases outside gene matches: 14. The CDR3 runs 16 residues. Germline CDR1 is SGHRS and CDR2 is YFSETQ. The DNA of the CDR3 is TGCGCCAGCAGCCCATTCACAGGGGGCCTCGTAGTCGAGCAGTACTTC. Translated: CASSPFTGGLVVEQYF.

The CDR3 region is CASSPGQGVNEKLFF. The CDR3 DNA sequence: TGTGCCAGCTCACCGGGGCAGGGAGTGAATGAAAAACTGTTTTTT. The J gene is TRBJ1-4, the V gene TRBV18, with D possibly TRBD1 on 5 matching bases. Trimming took 3 bases from V and 5 from J, leaving 13 bases between them. CDR3 length: 15 amino acids. The germline gives CDR1 KGHSH, CDR2 LQKENI.

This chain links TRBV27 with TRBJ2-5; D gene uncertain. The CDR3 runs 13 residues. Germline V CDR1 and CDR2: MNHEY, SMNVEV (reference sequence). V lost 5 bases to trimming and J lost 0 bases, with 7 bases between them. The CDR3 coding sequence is TGTGCCAGCAGTCGTTCCTACCAAGAGACCCAGTACTTC. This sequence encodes CASSRSYQETQYF.

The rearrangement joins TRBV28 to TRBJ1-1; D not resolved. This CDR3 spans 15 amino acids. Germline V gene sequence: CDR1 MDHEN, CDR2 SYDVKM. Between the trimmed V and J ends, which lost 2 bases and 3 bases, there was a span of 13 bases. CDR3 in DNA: TGTGCCAGCAGTTTAACACCGAGGGTGGACACTGAAGCTTTCTTT. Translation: CASSLTPRVDTEAFF.